The rows below give T cell receptor beta chains drawn from one sample of a study of T-cell memory formation after mild COVID-19. TCRdb processed the 5' RACE reads anew with MiXCR; each CDR3 protein has one entry. Among some 350,000 distinct CDR3 sequences listed, about 16% were seen once. Sequencing was performed on PBMCs or a T cell subset sorted from them (not recorded which). Every receptor here comes from a man younger than 35 who had mild COVID-19 (a few samples of this study predate the infection). Cell type and time point are not known. CDR3s include the opening cysteine and the closing phenylalanine or tryptophan. The D gene is left open where the match is weak. Clone size, where shown, is once, few, many, or a class for clones that have expanded.

D gene: TRBD1
clone size: many
V gene: TRBV4-1
J gene: TRBJ1-1
CDR3 DNA: TGCGCCAGCAGCCAACCGGACAGGTACACTGAAGCTTTCTTT
CDR3 protein: CASSQPDRYTEAFF

D gene: TRBD1
clone size: -
V gene: TRBV7-2
J gene: TRBJ1-5
CDR3 DNA: TGTGCCAGCAGCTTATCGTCTTCGACAGGGGGACAGCCCCAGCATTTT
CDR3 protein: CASSLSSSTGGQPQHF

D gene: TRBD1
clone size: few
V gene: TRBV12-3/TRBV12-4
J gene: TRBJ1-2
CDR3 DNA: TGTGCCAGCAGTTTATGGCAGGGGGCAAATGGCTACACCTTC
CDR3 protein: CASSLWQGANGYTF

D gene: TRBD2
clone size: -
V gene: TRBV4-3
J gene: TRBJ2-1
CDR3 DNA: TGCGCCAGCAGCCAGTGTGCGGGGGGGCCTCGTGGCGCCTACAATGAGCAGTTCTTC
CDR3 protein: CASSQCAGGPRGAYNEQFF

D gene: TRBD1
clone size: few
V gene: TRBV11-2
J gene: TRBJ2-2
CDR3 DNA: TGTGCCAGCAGCTATGGACAGGGCTACACCGGGGAGCTGTTTTTT
CDR3 protein: CASSYGQGYTGELFF

D gene: TRBD2
clone size: -
V gene: TRBV3-1
J gene: TRBJ2-1
CDR3 DNA: TGTGCCAGCAGCCGCCGACTAGCGGGGGCCTACAATGAGCAGTTCTTC
CDR3 protein: CASSRRLAGAYNEQFF

D gene: -
clone size: -
V gene: TRBV6-4
J gene: TRBJ1-6
CDR3 DNA: TGTGCCAGCAGGCAGGGAAGGACCTATAATTCACCCCTCCACTTT
CDR3 protein: CASRQGRTYNSPLHF

D gene: -
clone size: -
V gene: TRBV6-6
J gene: TRBJ2-7
CDR3 DNA: TGTGCCACCAAAATCCCACCTAGCCCCGAGCAGTACTTC
CDR3 protein: CATKIPPSPEQYF

D gene: TRBD1
clone size: -
V gene: TRBV4-3
J gene: TRBJ2-5
CDR3 DNA: TGCGCCAGCAGCCAGTCCGGGGACAGGGATCAAGAGACCCAGTACTTC
CDR3 protein: CASSQSGDRDQETQYF

D gene: -
clone size: -
V gene: TRBV29-1
J gene: TRBJ2-5
CDR3 DNA: TGCAGCGCTGAAACAGGAGGGGGGGCCTTACAAGAGACCCAGTACTTC
CDR3 protein: CSAETGGGALQETQYF

D gene: TRBD2
clone size: few
V gene: TRBV12-3/TRBV12-4
J gene: TRBJ2-1
CDR3 DNA: TGTGCCAGCAGTTTAGGAAGTTCCAGCGGGGGGCAGTTCTTC
CDR3 protein: CASSLGSSSGGQFF

D gene: TRBD2
clone size: few
V gene: TRBV7-9
J gene: TRBJ2-5
CDR3 DNA: TGTGCCAGCAGCCTTCCTAGCGGGGGGATAAGAGAGACCCAGTACTTC
CDR3 protein: CASSLPSGGIRETQYF

D gene: -
clone size: few
V gene: TRBV15
J gene: TRBJ1-3
CDR3 DNA: TGTGCCACCAGCAGAGGGACACGAGGAAACACCATATATTTT
CDR3 protein: CATSRGTRGNTIYF

D gene: -
clone size: many
V gene: TRBV27
J gene: TRBJ2-3
CDR3 DNA: TGTGCCAGCAGTTGGTTGGCCCGGGGCACAGATACGCAGTATTTT
CDR3 protein: CASSWLARGTDTQYF

D gene: -
clone size: -
V gene: TRBV21-1
J gene: TRBJ2-5
CDR3 DNA: TGTGCCAACACCGAGGGCGAATCGGCGGGTGAGACCCAGTACTTC
CDR3 protein: CANTEGESAGETQYF

D gene: -
clone size: once
V gene: TRBV23-1
J gene: TRBJ1-5
CDR3 DNA: TGCGCCAGCAGTCCCAGCGCCGGTCAGCCCCAGCATTTT
CDR3 protein: CASSPSAGQPQHF

D gene: -
clone size: few
V gene: TRBV10-3
J gene: TRBJ2-1
CDR3 DNA: TGTGCCATCAGTGTAAGTCGGGGCGGATCTTACAATGAGCAGTTCTTC
CDR3 protein: CAISVSRGGSYNEQFF

D gene: -
clone size: many
V gene: TRBV7-9
J gene: TRBJ2-1
CDR3 DNA: TGTGCCAGCAGCTTAAGAGAGCAGTTCTTC
CDR3 protein: CASSLREQFF

D gene: -
clone size: many
V gene: TRBV10-3
J gene: TRBJ2-7
CDR3 DNA: TGTGCCATCAGTGAGTCTAAAAACAGCTACTACGAGCAGTACTTC
CDR3 protein: CAISESKNSYYEQYF

D gene: -
clone size: -
V gene: TRBV5-1
J gene: TRBJ1-4
CDR3 DNA: TGCGCCAGCAGCTTCTACCCGGAGGCTAATGAAAAACTGTTTTTT
CDR3 protein: CASSFYPEANEKLFF

D gene: -
clone size: many
V gene: TRBV24-1
J gene: TRBJ2-4
CDR3 DNA: TGTGCCACCAGTGACAGGGGCGCCAAAAACATTCAGTACTTC
CDR3 protein: CATSDRGAKNIQYF

D gene: -
clone size: few
V gene: TRBV3-1
J gene: TRBJ2-3
CDR3 DNA: TGTGCCAGCAGCCAAGTGCGATTGGTTTCCGATACGCAGTATTTT
CDR3 protein: CASSQVRLVSDTQYF

D gene: -
clone size: -
V gene: TRBV7-9
J gene: TRBJ2-2
CDR3 DNA: TGTGCCGGAGACTCAGCCGTCGGGCCTCAGAGGGGGGAGCTGTTTTTT
CDR3 protein: CAGDSAVGPQRGELFF

D gene: TRBD2
clone size: few
V gene: TRBV5-1
J gene: TRBJ2-1
CDR3 DNA: TGCGCCAGCAGCCTCCATCTAGCGGGGGAGTACAATGAGCAGTTCTTC
CDR3 protein: CASSLHLAGEYNEQFF

D gene: TRBD1
clone size: many
V gene: TRBV27
J gene: TRBJ2-4
CDR3 DNA: TGTGCCAGCAGGGGGGAGGATTCGACAGGGGGCATTCAGTACTTC
CDR3 protein: CASRGEDSTGGIQYF

D gene: -
clone size: -
V gene: TRBV24-1
J gene: TRBJ1-1
CDR3 DNA: TGTGCCACCAGTCCGGGACACCTGAACACTGAAGCTTTCTTT
CDR3 protein: CATSPGHLNTEAFF

D gene: -
clone size: -
V gene: TRBV5-1
J gene: TRBJ1-1
CDR3 DNA: TGCGCCAGCAGCTTTACGGGGACCCTGAACACTGAAGCTTTCTTT
CDR3 protein: CASSFTGTLNTEAFF

D gene: TRBD2
clone size: -
V gene: TRBV3-1
J gene: TRBJ2-5
CDR3 DNA: TGTGCCAGCAGCCAAATAGCGGGGGGAGAGACCCAGTACTTC
CDR3 protein: CASSQIAGGETQYF

D gene: TRBD1
clone size: -
V gene: TRBV12-3/TRBV12-4
J gene: TRBJ1-6
CDR3 DNA: TGTGCCAGCAGTCTAACAGGGGCGGATTCACCCCTCCACTTT
CDR3 protein: CASSLTGADSPLHF

D gene: -
clone size: few
V gene: TRBV29-1
J gene: TRBJ2-5
CDR3 DNA: TGCAGCGTTGAAGGTCTGGCTGAAGAGACCCAGTACTTC
CDR3 protein: CSVEGLAEETQYF

D gene: -
clone size: -
V gene: TRBV29-1
J gene: TRBJ2-2
CDR3 DNA: TGCAGCGTCTTAGGAGCGAGGACCGGGGAGCTGTTTTTT
CDR3 protein: CSVLGARTGELFF

D gene: TRBD1
clone size: -
V gene: TRBV20-1
J gene: TRBJ1-3
CDR3 DNA: TGCAGTGCCGAGGACAGGCGGTCGAACACCATATATTTT
CDR3 protein: CSAEDRRSNTIYF

D gene: -
clone size: -
V gene: TRBV12-3/TRBV12-4
J gene: TRBJ2-6
CDR3 DNA: TGTGCCAGCAGTCTATCTCCTGGGGCCAACGTCCTGACTTTC
CDR3 protein: CASSLSPGANVLTF

D gene: -
clone size: -
V gene: TRBV28
J gene: TRBJ1-4
CDR3 DNA: TGTGCCAGCAAAGAGGGAGGAACTAATGAAAAACTGTTTTTT
CDR3 protein: CASKEGGTNEKLFF

D gene: TRBD1
clone size: few
V gene: TRBV5-1
J gene: TRBJ2-5
CDR3 DNA: TGCGCCAGCAGCTCGACAGGGGCGGCGGAAGAGACCCAGTACTTC
CDR3 protein: CASSSTGAAEETQYF

D gene: -
clone size: -
V gene: TRBV6-5
J gene: TRBJ2-7
CDR3 DNA: TGTGCCAGCAGCCTGCAGGGTCCGGGGTACGAGCAGTACTTC
CDR3 protein: CASSLQGPGYEQYF

D gene: -
clone size: -
V gene: TRBV11-2
J gene: TRBJ2-3
CDR3 DNA: TGTGCCAGCAGCCTAAACAGGGTTACAGATACGCAGTATTTT
CDR3 protein: CASSLNRVTDTQYF

D gene: -
clone size: -
V gene: TRBV12-3/TRBV12-4
J gene: TRBJ2-3
CDR3 DNA: TGTGCCAGCAGTTTGGACTGGTTGGTGTCAGATACGCAGTATTTT
CDR3 protein: CASSLDWLVSDTQYF

D gene: -
clone size: few
V gene: TRBV5-1
J gene: TRBJ2-5
CDR3 DNA: TGCGCCAGCAGCTGGATCGGGGACGGGGAGACCCAGTACTTC
CDR3 protein: CASSWIGDGETQYF

D gene: TRBD2
clone size: -
V gene: TRBV7-2
J gene: TRBJ2-4
CDR3 DNA: TGTGCCAGCAGCTTAGCACGGGACTACCTAGCCAAAAACATTCAGTACTTC
CDR3 protein: CASSLARDYLAKNIQYF

D gene: TRBD1
clone size: -
V gene: TRBV7-6
J gene: TRBJ1-4
CDR3 DNA: TGTGCCAGCAGCTTAGCGGGGACAGCCGATGAAAAACTGTTTTTT
CDR3 protein: CASSLAGTADEKLFF

D gene: -
clone size: few
V gene: TRBV7-6
J gene: TRBJ2-7
CDR3 DNA: TGTGCCAGCAGCTTAGGCAGGGAGGACTACGAGCAGTACTTC
CDR3 protein: CASSLGREDYEQYF